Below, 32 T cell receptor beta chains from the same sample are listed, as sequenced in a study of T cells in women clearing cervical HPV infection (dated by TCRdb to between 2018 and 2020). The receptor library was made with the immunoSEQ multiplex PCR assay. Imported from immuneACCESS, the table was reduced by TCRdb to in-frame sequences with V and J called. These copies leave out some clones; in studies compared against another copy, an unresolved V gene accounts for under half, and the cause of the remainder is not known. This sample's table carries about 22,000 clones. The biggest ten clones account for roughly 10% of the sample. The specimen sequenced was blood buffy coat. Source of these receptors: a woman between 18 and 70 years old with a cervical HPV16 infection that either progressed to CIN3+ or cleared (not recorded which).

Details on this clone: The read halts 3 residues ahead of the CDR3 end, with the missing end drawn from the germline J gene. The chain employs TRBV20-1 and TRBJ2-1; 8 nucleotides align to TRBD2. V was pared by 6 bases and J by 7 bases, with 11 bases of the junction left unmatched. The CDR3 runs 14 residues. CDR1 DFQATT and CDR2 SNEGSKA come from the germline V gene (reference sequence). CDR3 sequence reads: CSAQAGGRWNEQFF. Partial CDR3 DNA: TGCAGTGCCCAGGCTGGCGGGAGGTGGAATGAG.

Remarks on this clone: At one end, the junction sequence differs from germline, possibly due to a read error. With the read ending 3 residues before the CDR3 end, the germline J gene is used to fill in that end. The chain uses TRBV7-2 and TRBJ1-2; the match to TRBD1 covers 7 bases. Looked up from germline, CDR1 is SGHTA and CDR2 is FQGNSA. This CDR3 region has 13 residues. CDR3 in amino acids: CASILRQGGGYTF. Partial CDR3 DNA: TGTGCCAGCATCTTAAGACAGGGCGGTGGC. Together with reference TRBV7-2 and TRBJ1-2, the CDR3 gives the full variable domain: GAGVSQSPSNKVTEKGKDVELRCDPISGHTALYWYRQSLGQGLEFLIYFQGNSAPDKSGLPSDRFSAERTGGSVSTLTIQRTQQEDSAVYLCASILRQGGGYTFGSGTRLTVV.

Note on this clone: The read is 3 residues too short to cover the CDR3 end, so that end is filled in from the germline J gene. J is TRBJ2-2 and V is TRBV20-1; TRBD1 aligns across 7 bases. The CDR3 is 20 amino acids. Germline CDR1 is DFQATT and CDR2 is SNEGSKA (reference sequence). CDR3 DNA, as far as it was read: TGCAGTGCTAGACCAGGCCTACTTGAACAGCGAAGGGGGCCCAATGAAAAG. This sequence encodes CSARPGLLEQRRGPNEK. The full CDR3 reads CSARPGLLEQRRGPNEKLFF.

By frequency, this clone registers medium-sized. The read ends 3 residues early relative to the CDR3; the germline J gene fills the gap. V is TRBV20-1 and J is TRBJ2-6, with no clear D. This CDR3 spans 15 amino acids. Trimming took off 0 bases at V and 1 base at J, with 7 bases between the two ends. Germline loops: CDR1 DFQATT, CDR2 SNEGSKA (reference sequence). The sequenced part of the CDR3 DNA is TGCAGTGCTAGAGATCCCAGATCTGGGGCCAACGTC. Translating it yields CSARDPRSGANV. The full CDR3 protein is CSARDPRSGANVLTF.

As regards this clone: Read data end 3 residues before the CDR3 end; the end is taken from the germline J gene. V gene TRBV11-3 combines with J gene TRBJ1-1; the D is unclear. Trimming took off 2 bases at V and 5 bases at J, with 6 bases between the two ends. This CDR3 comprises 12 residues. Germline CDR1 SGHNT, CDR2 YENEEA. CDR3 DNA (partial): TGTGCCAGCAGCTTACGCAGGACTGAA. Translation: CASSLRRTE. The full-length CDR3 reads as CASSLRRTEAFF.

CDR3 bases read: TGTGCCAGCACCCCTGCGGGAGTAGCCTACGAG. This sequence encodes CASTPAGVAYE. The entire CDR3 protein reads CASTPAGVAYEQYF. This chain links TRBV7-9 with TRBJ2-7; the match to TRBD2 covers 7 bases. The read terminates 3 residues before the CDR3 end, so the remaining end is supplied by the germline J gene. The germline V gene has CDR1 SEHNR and CDR2 FQNEAQ (reference sequence). The V gene end was trimmed by 7 bases and the J gene end by 2 bases; junction bases not matched to a gene: 8. The CDR3 is 14 residues long. Together with reference TRBV7-9 and TRBJ2-7, the CDR3 gives the full variable domain: DTGVSQNPRHKITKRGQNVTFRCDPISEHNRLYWYRQTLGQGPEFLTYFQNEAQLEKSRLLSDRFSAERPKGSFSTLEIQRTEQGDSAMYLCASTPAGVAYEQYFGPGTRLTVT.

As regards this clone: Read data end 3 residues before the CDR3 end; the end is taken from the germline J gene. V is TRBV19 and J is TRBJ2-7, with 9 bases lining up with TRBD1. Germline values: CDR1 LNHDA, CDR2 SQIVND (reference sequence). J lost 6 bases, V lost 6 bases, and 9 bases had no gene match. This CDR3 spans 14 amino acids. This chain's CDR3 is CASRPPGQGGEQYF. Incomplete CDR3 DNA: TGTGCCAGTAGACCCCCGGGACAGGGTGGCGAG.

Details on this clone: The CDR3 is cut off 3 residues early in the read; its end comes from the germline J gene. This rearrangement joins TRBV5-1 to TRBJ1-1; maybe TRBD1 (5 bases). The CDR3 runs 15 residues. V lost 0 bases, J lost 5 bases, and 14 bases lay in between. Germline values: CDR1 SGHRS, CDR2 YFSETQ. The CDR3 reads CASSLGGRVRTEAFF. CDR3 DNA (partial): TGCGCCAGCAGCTTGGGGGGCAGGGTAAGAACTGAA.

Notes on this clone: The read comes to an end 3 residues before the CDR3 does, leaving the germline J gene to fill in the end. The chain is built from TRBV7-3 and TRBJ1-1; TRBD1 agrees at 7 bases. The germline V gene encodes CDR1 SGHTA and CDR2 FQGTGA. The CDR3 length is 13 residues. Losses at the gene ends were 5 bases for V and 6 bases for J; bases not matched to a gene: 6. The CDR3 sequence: CASSPGTGAEAFF. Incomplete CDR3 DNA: TGTGCCAGCAGCCCCGGAACAGGGGCTGAA.

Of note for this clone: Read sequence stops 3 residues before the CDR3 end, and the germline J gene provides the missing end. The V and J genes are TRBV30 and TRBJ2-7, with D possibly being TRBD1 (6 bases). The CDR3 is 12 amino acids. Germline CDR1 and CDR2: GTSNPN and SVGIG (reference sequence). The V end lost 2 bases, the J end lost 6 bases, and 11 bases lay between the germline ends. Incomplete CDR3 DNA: TGTGCCTGGAGTTCCACAGGGAGCGAG. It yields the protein CAWSSTGSE. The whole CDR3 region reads CAWSSTGSEQYF.

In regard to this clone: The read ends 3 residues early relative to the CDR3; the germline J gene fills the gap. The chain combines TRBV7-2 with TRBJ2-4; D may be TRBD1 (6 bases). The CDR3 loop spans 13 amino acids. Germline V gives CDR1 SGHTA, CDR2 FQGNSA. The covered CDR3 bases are TGTGCCAGCAGCTTTCAGGGGTCAGATGGT. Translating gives CASSFQGSDG. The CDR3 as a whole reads CASSFQGSDGQYF.

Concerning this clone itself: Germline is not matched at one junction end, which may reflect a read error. The CDR3 bases that were read are TGCAGCGCTGAACAGGGCTTGGGGGGC. Translating gives CSAEQGLGG. The whole CDR3 region reads CSAEQGLGGYTF. J is TRBJ1-2 and V is TRBV29-1; TRBD1 is a possible D gene (6 bases). The CDR3 is cut off 3 residues early in the read; its end comes from the germline J gene. This CDR3 contains 12 residues. Germline V gene data show CDR1 as SQVTM and CDR2 as ANQGSEA. The full variable domain, with the rest looked up from reference TRBV29-1 and TRBJ1-2, is SAVISQKPSRDICQRGTSLTIQCQVDSQVTMMFWYRQQPGQSLTLIATANQGSEATYESGFVIDKFPISRPNLTFSTLTVSNMSPEDSSIYLCSAEQGLGGYTFGSGTRLTVV.

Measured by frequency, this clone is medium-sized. CDR3 bases read: TGTGCCAGCTCACCACCGTCAGGGGGCTACGAG. Translation: CASSPPSGGYE. The entire CDR3 sequence reads CASSPPSGGYEQYF. This chain uses TRBV18 with TRBJ2-7; 7 bases match TRBD1. The read gets to within 3 residues of the CDR3 end, and the germline J gene fills in the rest. The CDR3 has 14 residues. From germline, CDR1 is KGHSH and CDR2 LQKENI. Trimming took 0 bases from V and 3 from J; bases not matched to a gene: 2. Supplemented by reference TRBV18 and TRBJ2-7, the full variable domain reads NAGVMQNPRHLVRRRGQEARLRCSPMKGHSHVYWYRQLPEEGLKFMVYLQKENIIDESGMPKERFSAEFPKEGPSILRIQQVVRGDSAAYFCASSPPSGGYEQYFGPGTRLTVT.

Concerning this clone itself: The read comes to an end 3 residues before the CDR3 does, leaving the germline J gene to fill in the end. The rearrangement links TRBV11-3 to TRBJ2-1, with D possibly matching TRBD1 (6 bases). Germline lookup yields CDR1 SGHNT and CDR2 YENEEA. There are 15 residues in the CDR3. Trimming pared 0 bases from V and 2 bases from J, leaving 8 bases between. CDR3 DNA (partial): TGTGCCAGCAGCTTAGAGCAGGGGACCTACAATGAG. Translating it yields CASSLEQGTYNE. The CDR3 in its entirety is CASSLEQGTYNEQFF.

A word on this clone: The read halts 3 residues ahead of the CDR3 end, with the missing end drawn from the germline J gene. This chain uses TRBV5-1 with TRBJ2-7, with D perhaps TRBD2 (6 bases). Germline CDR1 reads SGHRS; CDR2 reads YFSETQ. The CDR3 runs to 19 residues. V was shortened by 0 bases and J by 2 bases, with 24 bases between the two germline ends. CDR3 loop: CASSLDPGFGSGSAYEQYF. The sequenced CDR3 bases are TGCGCCAGCAGCTTGGACCCTGGTTTTGGTAGCGGTTCCGCCTACGAG.

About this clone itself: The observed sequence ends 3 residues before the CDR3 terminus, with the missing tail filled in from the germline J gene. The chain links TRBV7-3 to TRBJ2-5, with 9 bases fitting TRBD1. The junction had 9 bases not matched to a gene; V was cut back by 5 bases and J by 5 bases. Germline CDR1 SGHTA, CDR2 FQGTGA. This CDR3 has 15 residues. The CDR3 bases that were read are TGTGCCAGCAGCCTAAGGGGGACAGGGATGGAGACC. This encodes CASSLRGTGMET. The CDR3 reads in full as CASSLRGTGMETQYF. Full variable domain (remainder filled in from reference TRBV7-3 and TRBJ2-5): GAGVSQTPSNKVTEKGKYVELRCDPISGHTALYWYRQSLGQGPEFLIYFQGTGAADDSGLPNDRFFAVRPEGSVSTLKIQRTERGDSAVYLCASSLRGTGMETQYFGPGTRLLVL.

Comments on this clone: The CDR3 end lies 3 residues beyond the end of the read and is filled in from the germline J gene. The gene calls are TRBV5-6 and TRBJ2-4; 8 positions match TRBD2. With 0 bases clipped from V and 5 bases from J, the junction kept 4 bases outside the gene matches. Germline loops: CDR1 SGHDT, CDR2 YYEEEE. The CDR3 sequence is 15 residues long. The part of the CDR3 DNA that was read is TGTGCCAGCAGCTTGGGGCGAGCGGGGGAAAACATT. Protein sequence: CASSLGRAGENI. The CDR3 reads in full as CASSLGRAGENIQYF.

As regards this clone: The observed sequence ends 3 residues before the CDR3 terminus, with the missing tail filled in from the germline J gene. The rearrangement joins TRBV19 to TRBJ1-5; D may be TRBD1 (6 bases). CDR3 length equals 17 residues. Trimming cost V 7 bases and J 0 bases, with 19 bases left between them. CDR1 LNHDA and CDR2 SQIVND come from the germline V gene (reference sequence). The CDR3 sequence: CASNNMRGDYSNQPQHF. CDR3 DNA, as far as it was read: TGTGCCAGTAACAATATGAGGGGGGACTATAGCAATCAGCCC.

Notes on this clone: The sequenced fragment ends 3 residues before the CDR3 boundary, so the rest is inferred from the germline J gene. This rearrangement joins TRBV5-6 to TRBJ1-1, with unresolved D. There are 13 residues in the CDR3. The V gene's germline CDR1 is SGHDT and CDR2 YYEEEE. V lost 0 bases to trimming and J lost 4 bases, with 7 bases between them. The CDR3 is CASSLARRTEAFF. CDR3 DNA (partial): TGTGCCAGCAGCTTGGCGCGGCGCACTGAA.

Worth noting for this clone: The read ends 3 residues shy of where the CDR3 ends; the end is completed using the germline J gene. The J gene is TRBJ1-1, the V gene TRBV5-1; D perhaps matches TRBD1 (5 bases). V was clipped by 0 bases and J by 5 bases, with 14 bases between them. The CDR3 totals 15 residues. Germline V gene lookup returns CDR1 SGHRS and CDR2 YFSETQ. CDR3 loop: CASSLASGGGTEAFF. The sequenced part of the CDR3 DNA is TGCGCCAGCAGCTTGGCGTCGGGGGGAGGTACTGAA.

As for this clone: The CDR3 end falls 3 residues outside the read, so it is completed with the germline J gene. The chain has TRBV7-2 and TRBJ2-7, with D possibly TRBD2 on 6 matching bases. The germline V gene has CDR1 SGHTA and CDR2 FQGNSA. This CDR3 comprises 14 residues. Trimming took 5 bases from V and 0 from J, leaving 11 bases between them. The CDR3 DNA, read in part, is TGTGCCAGCAGCGCCGGGACTTACTCCTACGAG. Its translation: CASSAGTYSYE. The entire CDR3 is CASSAGTYSYEQYF.

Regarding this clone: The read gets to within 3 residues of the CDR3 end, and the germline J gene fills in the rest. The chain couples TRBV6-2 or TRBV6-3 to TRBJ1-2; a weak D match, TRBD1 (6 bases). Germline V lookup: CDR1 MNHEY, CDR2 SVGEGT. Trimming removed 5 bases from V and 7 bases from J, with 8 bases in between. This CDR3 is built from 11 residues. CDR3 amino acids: CASSAGVGYTF. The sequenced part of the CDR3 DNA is TGTGCCAGCAGTGCAGGGGTTGGC.

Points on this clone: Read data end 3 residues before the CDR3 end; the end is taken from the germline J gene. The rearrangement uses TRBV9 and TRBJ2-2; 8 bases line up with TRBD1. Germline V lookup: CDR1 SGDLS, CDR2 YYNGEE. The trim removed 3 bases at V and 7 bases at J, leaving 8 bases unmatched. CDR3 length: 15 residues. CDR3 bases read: TGTGCCAGCAGCGAATACAGGGGGATGAACGGGGAG. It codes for CASSEYRGMNGE. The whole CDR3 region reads CASSEYRGMNGELFF.

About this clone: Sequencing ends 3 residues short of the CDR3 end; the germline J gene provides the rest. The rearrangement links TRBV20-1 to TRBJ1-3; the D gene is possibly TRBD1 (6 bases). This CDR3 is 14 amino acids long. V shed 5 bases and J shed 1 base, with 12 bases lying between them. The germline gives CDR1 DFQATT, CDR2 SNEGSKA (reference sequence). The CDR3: CSAPHRESGNTIYF. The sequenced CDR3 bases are TGCAGTGCTCCACACAGGGAGTCTGGAAACACC.

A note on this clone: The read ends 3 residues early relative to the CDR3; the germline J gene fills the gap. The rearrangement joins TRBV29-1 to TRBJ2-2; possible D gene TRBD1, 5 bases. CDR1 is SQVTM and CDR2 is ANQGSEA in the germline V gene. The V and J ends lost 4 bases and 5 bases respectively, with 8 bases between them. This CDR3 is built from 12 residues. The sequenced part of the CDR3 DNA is TGCAGCGTTGGAGACAGAACCGGGGAG. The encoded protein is CSVGDRTGE. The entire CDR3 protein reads CSVGDRTGELFF.

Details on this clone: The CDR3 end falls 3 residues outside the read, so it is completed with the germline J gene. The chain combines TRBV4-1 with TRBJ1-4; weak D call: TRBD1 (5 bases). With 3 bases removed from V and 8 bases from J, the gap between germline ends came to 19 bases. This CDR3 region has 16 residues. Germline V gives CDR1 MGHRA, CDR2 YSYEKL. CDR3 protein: CASSQNRQGGVEKLFF. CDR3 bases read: TGCGCCAGCAGCCAGAATCGTCAGGGAGGCGTCGAAAAA.

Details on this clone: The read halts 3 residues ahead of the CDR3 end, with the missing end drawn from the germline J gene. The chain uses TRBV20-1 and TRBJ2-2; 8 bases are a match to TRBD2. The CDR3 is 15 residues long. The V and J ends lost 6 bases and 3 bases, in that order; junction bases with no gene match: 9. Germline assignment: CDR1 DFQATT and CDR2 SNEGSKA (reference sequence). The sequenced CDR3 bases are TGCAGTGCCTCCCAAGCGGGGGATCACACCGGGGAG. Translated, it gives CSASQAGDHTGE. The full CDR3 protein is CSASQAGDHTGELFF.

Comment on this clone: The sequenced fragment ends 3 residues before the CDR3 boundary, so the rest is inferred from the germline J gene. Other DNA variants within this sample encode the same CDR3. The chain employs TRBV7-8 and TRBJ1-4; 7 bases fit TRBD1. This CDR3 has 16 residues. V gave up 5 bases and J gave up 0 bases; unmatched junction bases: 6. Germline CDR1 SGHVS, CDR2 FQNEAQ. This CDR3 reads CASSLRGTSTNEKLFF. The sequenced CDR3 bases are TGTGCCAGCAGCCTCAGGGGGACTTCAACTAATGAAAAA.

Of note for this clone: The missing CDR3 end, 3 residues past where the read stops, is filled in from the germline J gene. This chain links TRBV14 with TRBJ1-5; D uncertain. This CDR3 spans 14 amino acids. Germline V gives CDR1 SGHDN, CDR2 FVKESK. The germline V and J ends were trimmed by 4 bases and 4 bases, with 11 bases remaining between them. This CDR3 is CASSPRGLNQPQHF. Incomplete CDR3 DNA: TGTGCCAGCAGCCCTAGAGGCTTAAATCAGCCC.

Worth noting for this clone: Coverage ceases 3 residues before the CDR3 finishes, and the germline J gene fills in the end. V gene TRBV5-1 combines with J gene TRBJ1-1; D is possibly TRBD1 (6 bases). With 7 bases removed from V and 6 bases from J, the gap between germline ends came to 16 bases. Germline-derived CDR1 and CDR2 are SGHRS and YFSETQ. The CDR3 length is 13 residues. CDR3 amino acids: CASALRGGAEAFF. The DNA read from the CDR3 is TGCGCCAGCGCGCTAAGGGGGGGGGCTGAA.

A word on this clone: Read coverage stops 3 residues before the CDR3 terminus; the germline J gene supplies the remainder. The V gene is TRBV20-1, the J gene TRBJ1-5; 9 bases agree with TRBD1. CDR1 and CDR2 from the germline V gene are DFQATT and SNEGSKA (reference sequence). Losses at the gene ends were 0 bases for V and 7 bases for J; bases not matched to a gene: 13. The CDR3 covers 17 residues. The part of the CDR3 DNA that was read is TGCAGTGCTAGAGATAGAACCCGGACAGGGGATAGGCAGCCC. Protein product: CSARDRTRTGDRQP. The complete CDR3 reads CSARDRTRTGDRQPQHF.

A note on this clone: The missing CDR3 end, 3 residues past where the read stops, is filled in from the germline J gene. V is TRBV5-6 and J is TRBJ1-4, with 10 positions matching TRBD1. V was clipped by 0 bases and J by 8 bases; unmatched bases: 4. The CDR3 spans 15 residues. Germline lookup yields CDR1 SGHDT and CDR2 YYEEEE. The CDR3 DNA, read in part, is TGTGCCAGCAGCTTGGGACAGGGGGCTGTAGAAAAA. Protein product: CASSLGQGAVEK. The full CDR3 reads CASSLGQGAVEKLFF.